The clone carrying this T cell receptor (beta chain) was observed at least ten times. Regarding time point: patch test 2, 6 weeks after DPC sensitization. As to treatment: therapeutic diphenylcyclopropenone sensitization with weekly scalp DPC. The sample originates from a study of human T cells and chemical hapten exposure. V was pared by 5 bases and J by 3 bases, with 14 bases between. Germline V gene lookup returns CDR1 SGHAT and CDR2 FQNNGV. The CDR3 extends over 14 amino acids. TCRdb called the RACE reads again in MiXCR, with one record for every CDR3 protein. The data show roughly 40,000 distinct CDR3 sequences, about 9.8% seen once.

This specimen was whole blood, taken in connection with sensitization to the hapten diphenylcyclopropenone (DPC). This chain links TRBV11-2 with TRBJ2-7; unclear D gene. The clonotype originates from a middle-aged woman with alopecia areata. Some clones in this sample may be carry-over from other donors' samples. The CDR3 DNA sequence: TGTGCCAGCAGCCCTCCGTGGTACAGCTACGAGCAGTACTTC. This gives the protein CASSPPWYSYEQYF. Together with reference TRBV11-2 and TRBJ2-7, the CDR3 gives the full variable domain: EAGVAQSPRYKIIEKRQSVAFWCNPISGHATLYWYQQILGQGPKLLIQFQNNGVVDDSQLPKDRFSAERLKGVDSTLKIQPAKLEDSAVYLCASSPPWYSYEQYFGPGTRLTVT.